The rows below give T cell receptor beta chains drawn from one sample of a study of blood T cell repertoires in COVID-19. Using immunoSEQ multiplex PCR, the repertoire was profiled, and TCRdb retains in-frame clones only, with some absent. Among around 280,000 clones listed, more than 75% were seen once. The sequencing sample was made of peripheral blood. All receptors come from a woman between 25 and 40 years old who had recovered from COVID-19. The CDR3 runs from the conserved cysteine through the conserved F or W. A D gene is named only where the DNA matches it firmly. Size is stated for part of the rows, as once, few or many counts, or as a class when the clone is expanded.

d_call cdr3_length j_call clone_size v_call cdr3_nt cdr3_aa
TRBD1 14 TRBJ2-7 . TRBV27 TGTGCCAGCAGCCCCGGGACAGGGGTGTACGAGCAGTACTTC CASSPGTGVYEQYF
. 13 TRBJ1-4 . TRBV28 TGTGCCAGCGGGGGACACAGCAATGAAAAACTGTTTTTT CASGGHSNEKLFF
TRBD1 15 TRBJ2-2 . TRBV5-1 TGCGCCAGCAGCCCCGGGACAGCGAACACCGGGGAGCTGTTTTTT CASSPGTANTGELFF
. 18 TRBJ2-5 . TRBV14 TGTGCCAGCAGCCAAGTTCCGGGGCAGGGGCGCAACCGTGGGACCCAGTACTTC CASSQVPGQGRNRGTQYF
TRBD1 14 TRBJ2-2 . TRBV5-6 TGTGCCAGCAGCCTGGGACAGGGCGGCGGGGAGCTGTTTTTT CASSLGQGGGELFF
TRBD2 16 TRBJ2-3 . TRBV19 TGTGCCAGTAGTCCCCGGATAGCGGGAGGGAAGGATACGCAGTATTTT CASSPRIAGGKDTQYF
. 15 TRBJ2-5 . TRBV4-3 TGCGCCAGCAGCCAACGAATGGGCCCTGCGGAGACCCAGTACTTC CASSQRMGPAETQYF
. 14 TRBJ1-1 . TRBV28 TGTGCCAGCAGTTTAGCCAGGGGGAACACTGAAGCTTTCTTT CASSLARGNTEAFF
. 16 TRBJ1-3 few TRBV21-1 TGTGCCAGCAGCAAAGAGGCCCGGAGCTCTGGAAACACCATATATTTT CASSKEARSSGNTIYF
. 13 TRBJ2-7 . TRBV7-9 TGTGCCAGCAGCTCGACTGACAGCTACGAGCAGTACTTC CASSSTDSYEQYF
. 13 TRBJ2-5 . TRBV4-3 TGCGCCAGCAGCCAGGAGTACCAAGAGACCCAGTACTTC CASSQEYQETQYF
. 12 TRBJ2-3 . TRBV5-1 TGCGCCAGCAGCTCCGGTACAGATACGCAGTATTTT CASSSGTDTQYF
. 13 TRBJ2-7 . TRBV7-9 TGTGCCAGCAGCCTCGGCGGGACGTACGAGCAGTACTTC CASSLGGTYEQYF
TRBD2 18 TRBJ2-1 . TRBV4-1 TGCGCCAGCAGCCAAGAGGGCTTCCGGACTAGCGGCTACAATGAGCAGTTCTTC CASSQEGFRTSGYNEQFF
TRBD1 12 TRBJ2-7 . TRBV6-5 TGTGCCAGCCGCGCTCCTCAGACAGGGGTCTACTTC CASRAPQTGVYF
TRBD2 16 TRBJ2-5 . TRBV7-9 TGTGCCAGCACCCAAGGTGGCGGGGGGTCCCAAGAGACCCAGTACTTC CASTQGGGGSQETQYF
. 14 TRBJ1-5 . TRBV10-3 TGTGCCATCAGGGGGGACACCCCGGGTCAGCCCCAGCATTTT CAIRGDTPGQPQHF
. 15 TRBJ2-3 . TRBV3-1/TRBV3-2 TGTGCCAGCAGCCCCCGAGGCAGGGTGATAGATACGCAGTATTTT CASSPRGRVIDTQYF
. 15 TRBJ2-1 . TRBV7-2 TGTGCCAGCAGCTTCAGGACAAACCATTGGGATGAGCAGTTCTTC CASSFRTNHWDEQFF
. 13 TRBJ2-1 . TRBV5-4 TGTGCCAGCAGCTTCGGGGTTCGGAATGAGCAGTTCTTC CASSFGVRNEQFF
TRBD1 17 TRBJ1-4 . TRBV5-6 TGTGCCAGCAGCTTGGACAGGGGGAGTTCAACTAATGAAAAACTGTTTTTT CASSLDRGSSTNEKLFF
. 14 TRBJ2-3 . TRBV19 TGTGCCAGTAGTCAACAGGGCGGCACAGATACGCAGTATTTT CASSQQGGTDTQYF
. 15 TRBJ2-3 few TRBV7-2 TGTGCCAGCAGCTTAGATCCAGGCTTCACAGATACGCAGTATTTT CASSLDPGFTDTQYF
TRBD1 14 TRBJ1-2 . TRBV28 TGTGCCAGCAGACATCTACAGGGGGCGGATGGCTACACCTTC CASRHLQGADGYTF
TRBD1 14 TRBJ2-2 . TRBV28 TGTGCCAGCAGGATGGACAGGGTGGCCGGGGAGCTGTTTTTT CASRMDRVAGELFF
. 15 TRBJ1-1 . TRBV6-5 TGTGCCAGCAGTTACTCCCTGGGACAGAACACTGAAGCTTTCTTT CASSYSLGQNTEAFF
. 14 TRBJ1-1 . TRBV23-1 TGCGCCAGCAGTCACGGACTAAATAGGGCTGAAGCTTTCTTT CASSHGLNRAEAFF
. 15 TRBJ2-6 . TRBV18 TGTGCCAGCTCACCGACAGTCTCTGGGGCCAACGTCCTGACTTTC CASSPTVSGANVLTF
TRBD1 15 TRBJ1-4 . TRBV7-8 TGTGCCAGCAGCTTATCCGGACAGGGGGGTGAAAAACTGTTTTTT CASSLSGQGGEKLFF
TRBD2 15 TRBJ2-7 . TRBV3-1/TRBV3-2 TGTGCCAGCAGCCACCCTTCTAGCGGTGGGTACGAGCAGTACTTC CASSHPSSGGYEQYF
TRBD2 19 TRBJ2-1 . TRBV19 TGTGCCAGTAGTGTCAGGGCCAGCGGGGGCCCAAGCTCCTACAATGAGCAGTTCTTC CASSVRASGGPSSYNEQFF
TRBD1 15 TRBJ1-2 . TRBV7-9 TGTGCCAGCCATCGGCCGGGACAGGGAAACTATGGCTACACCTTC CASHRPGQGNYGYTF
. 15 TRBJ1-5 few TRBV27 TGTGCCAGCAGTTTAGGCCAGGGAGGGAATCAGCCCCAGCATTTT CASSLGQGGNQPQHF
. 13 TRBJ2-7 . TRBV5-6 TGTGCCAGCAGCTTGGTTACGGTACCCGAGCAGTACTTC CASSLVTVPEQYF
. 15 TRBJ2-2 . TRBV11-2 TGTGCCAGCAGCTTAGGAGGGGGTAGGACCGGGGAGCTGTTTTTT CASSLGGGRTGELFF
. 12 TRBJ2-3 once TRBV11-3 TGTGCCAGCAGCTTATCGGCGGGGACGCAGTATTTT CASSLSAGTQYF
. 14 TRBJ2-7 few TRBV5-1 TGCGCCAGCAGCAGTAACAGGGAATGGTACGAGCAGTACTTC CASSSNREWYEQYF
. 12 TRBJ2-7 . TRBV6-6 TGTGCCACCCAGTACGGGGCCTACGAGCAGTACTTC CATQYGAYEQYF
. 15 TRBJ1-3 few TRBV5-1 TGCGCCAGCAGCTTGGGGGCAGACTCTGGAAACACCATATATTTT CASSLGADSGNTIYF
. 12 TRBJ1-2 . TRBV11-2 TGTGCCAGCAGCCTAGCTAATCATGGCTACACCTTC CASSLANHGYTF
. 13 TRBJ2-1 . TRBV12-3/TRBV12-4 TGTGCCAGCAGTCTCCGGTCTCTCAATGAGCAGTTCTTC CASSLRSLNEQFF
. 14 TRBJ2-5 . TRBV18 TGTGCCAGCTCACAAGGGGTTAGCCAAGAGACCCAGTACTTC CASSQGVSQETQYF
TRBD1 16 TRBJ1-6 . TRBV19 TGTGCCAGTAGTATAGTCCCGGGACAGGGCGATTCACCCCTCCACTTT CASSIVPGQGDSPLHF
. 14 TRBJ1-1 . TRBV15 TGTGCCACCAGCAGAGATCGGGGGATCACTGAAGCTTTCTTT CATSRDRGITEAFF
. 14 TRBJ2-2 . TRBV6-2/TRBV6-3 TGTGCCAGCAGTTACTCGAGAGGTACCGGGGAGCTGTTTTTT CASSYSRGTGELFF
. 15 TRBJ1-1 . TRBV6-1 TGTGCCAGCAGTGAAGATACAGGCTCGAACACTGAAGCTTTCTTT CASSEDTGSNTEAFF
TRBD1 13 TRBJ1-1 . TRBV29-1 TGCAGCGTTGCGGGACAGGGATACACTGAAGCTTTCTTT CSVAGQGYTEAFF
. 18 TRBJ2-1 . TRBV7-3 TGTGCCAGCAGCTTAACCTTGGGGCGGCTTTGGTCCTACAATGAGCAGTTCTTC CASSLTLGRLWSYNEQFF
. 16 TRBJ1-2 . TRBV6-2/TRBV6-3 TGTGCCAGCAGTTACTATCGACGGGGTCAAGGGAACGGCTACACCTTC CASSYYRRGQGNGYTF
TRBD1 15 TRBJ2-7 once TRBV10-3 TGTGCCATCAGTCTCGAGACAGGGGTATCCTACGAGCAGTACTTC CAISLETGVSYEQYF